This T cell receptor (beta chain) was identified during a study of cytomegalovirus exposure and HLA in healthy donors. Overall study context: Both the 120 or so validation repertoires and the 666 first-cohort repertoires used the same platform, as reported by a later analysis.

The V gene lost 7 bases and the J gene lost 2 bases, with 13 bases spanning the gap. CDR1 is SGDLS and CDR2 is YYNGEE in the germline V gene. The CDR3 spans 14 residues. Study-level points and caveats: Rarity marked most TCR sequences, yet some public TCRs occurred in many donors. The classifier, whose performance was assessed in both the original and validation cohorts, reportedly diagnosed cytomegalovirus status with high specificity and sensitivity.

As regards this clone: The antigen is not known.

Generated by immunoSEQ multiplex PCR, the TCRdb table keeps only in-frame clones and is missing some. In the table there are some 65,000 clones, 85% to 95% of which are singletons. This TCR came from a man in his late teens or twenties in good health and CMV-seropositive. The chain joins TRBV9 to TRBJ1-5; D unresolved. Sample: PBMCs. The CDR3 nucleotides read TGTGCCAGCCACGTCGGGTTCCGCAATCAGCCCCAGCATTTT. Its protein is CASHVGFRNQPQHF.